What follows are 11 T cell receptor beta chains derived from one specimen sequenced in a study of shared clonotypes between healthy human individuals. Repertoires were generated with immunoSEQ multiplex PCR, while TCRdb's copy carries only in-frame clones and drops some. The sample carries about 2 million clones, roughly 95% recorded once. CD45RO-negative, CCR7-positively selected cells formed the naive CD8 fraction, excluding terminally differentiated effector memory CD45RA+ cells. The sequenced sample consisted of naive CD8+ T cells sorted from blood. Receptors originate from a man aged 18 to 29 in good health.

The chain recombines TRBV6-1 with TRBJ2-1; no clear D gene. CDR3 length: 15 amino acids. CDR1 and CDR2 (germline): MNHNS, SASEGT. V was shortened by 2 bases and J by 8 bases, with 16 bases between the two germline ends. DNA for the CDR3: TGTGCCAGCAGTGAACTCGGTACCCCGGCCGATGAGCAGTTCTTC. As protein: CASSELGTPADEQFF.

The chain carries TRBV4-1 and TRBJ2-1; a weak D match, TRBD2 (6 bases). Germline V gene sequence: CDR1 MGHRA, CDR2 YSYEKL. V lost 0 bases to trimming and J lost 1 base, with 13 bases between them. The CDR3 runs to 17 residues. CDR3 coding DNA: TGCGCCAGCAGCCAAGATTCCGCGGGGTTTTCCTACAATGAGCAGTTCTTC. Translation gives CASSQDSAGFSYNEQFF.

This chain links TRBV12-5 with TRBJ2-1, with TRBD2 matching over 10 bases. V shed 0 bases, J shed 4 bases, and the junction held 3 bases outside the gene matches. The CDR3 has 16 residues. Germline CDR1 reads LGHNT; CDR2 reads FRNRAP. The CDR3 DNA follows: TGTGCTAGTGGTTTGGTATCTAGCGGGAGTTACAATGAGCAGTTCTTC. Translation gives CASGLVSSGSYNEQFF.

The chain has TRBV6-1 and TRBJ1-1; D is undetermined. Trimming shortened V by 3 bases and J by 1 base, and 15 bases separated the two germline ends. The CDR3 has 16 residues. The germline CDR1 and CDR2 sequences are MNHNS and SASEGT. CDR3 coding DNA: TGTGCCAGCAGTGATGAGTTGGTAGGGTGGAACACTGAAGCTTTCTTT. Its translation is CASSDELVGWNTEAFF.

This clone was found once. The chain links TRBV18 to TRBJ2-5; D uncertain. The CDR3 totals 15 residues. Germline assignment: CDR1 KGHSH and CDR2 LQKENI. V lost 0 bases, J lost 5 bases, and 13 bases lay in between. CDR3 protein: CASSPPLGLGETQYF. The CDR3 DNA is TGTGCCAGCTCACCACCGCTCGGTCTGGGCGAGACCCAGTACTTC.

In DNA, the CDR3 is TGTGCCAGCAGCGTAGCCCGGACAGGACTCGACGGCTACACCTTC. Its translation is CASSVARTGLDGYTF. The chain carries TRBV9 and TRBJ1-2; 7 nucleotides agree with TRBD1. Germline V gene data show CDR1 as SGDLS and CDR2 as YYNGEE. The junction had 10 bases not matched to a gene; V was cut back by 0 bases and J by 8 bases. The CDR3 sequence is 15 residues long.

The chain employs TRBV18 and TRBJ2-7, with no clear D. With 8 bases removed from V and 0 bases from J, the gap between germline ends came to 8 bases. This CDR3 is built from 12 residues. Germline lookup yields CDR1 KGHSH and CDR2 LQKENI. Here the CDR3 reads CASPFASYEQYF. In nucleotides, the CDR3 is TGTGCCAGCCCGTTCGCCTCCTACGAGCAGTACTTC.

The gene calls are TRBV6-5 and TRBJ2-7; TRBD2 is a possible D gene (5 bases). Germline values: CDR1 MNHEY, CDR2 SVGAGI. V lost 0 bases, J lost 3 bases, and 15 bases lay in between. This CDR3 is built from 16 residues. The CDR3 DNA sequence: TGTGCCAGCAGTTACTCAGCCGAGACTACTATCTACGAGCAGTACTTC. It encodes CASSYSAETTIYEQYF.

The CDR3 spells CASSLFSSQETQYF. CDR3 nucleotide sequence: TGTGCCAGCAGTTTATTCTCCAGCCAAGAGACCCAGTACTTC. The gene calls are TRBV27 and TRBJ2-5; D unclear. This CDR3 region has 14 residues. Germline CDR1 reads MNHEY; CDR2 reads SMNVEV (reference sequence). Trimming removed 1 base from V and 1 base from J, with 7 bases in between.

V and J are TRBV5-5 and TRBJ2-7; D remains ambiguous. CDR1 SGHKS and CDR2 YYEKEE come from the germline V gene (reference sequence). The CDR3 covers 14 residues. The germline V and J ends were trimmed by 8 bases and 4 bases, with 19 bases remaining between them. In DNA form, the CDR3 reads TGTGCCAGTCTTCGAGGAGTCTCGGGTTACGAGCAGTACTTC. Encoded protein: CASLRGVSGYEQYF.

The chain combines TRBV9 with TRBJ1-2; D is unresolved. Germline CDR1 is SGDLS and CDR2 is YYNGEE. Trimming pared 6 bases from V and 14 bases from J, leaving 20 bases between. This CDR3 is built from 12 residues. The CDR3 DNA is TGTGCCAGCAACCCCGGTACAGATTTGGGTACCTTC. Translated: CASNPGTDLGTF.